The present T cell receptor beta chain was sequenced within a study of blood T cells in healthy people across ages. Study-level results: Strong correlation existed between TCR beta diversity and naive T cell percentage. Since the PBMCs were unsorted, naive and antigen-experienced cells could not be conclusively compared.

At least ten counts were recorded for this clonotype. The antigen is undetermined. Together with a sample-barcoded 5' primer, a J-beta primer mix was included in a second PCR lasting about 7 to 11 cycles. Each CDR3 protein gets one entry after TCRdb re-called the 5' RACE reads with MiXCR. The sample consists of 550,000 to 650,000 distinct CDR3 sequences, 27% of them appearing once. Germline V gene data show CDR1 as SGHRS and CDR2 as YFSETQ. V lost 8 bases and J 0 bases, leaving 11 bases between the germline ends. This CDR3 has 13 residues. Another study also made use of these data, one on T cells of mothers and their children. This second report adds: Sample barcodes plus 2-4 random nucleotides came from the M1S primer.

The chain recombines TRBV5-1 with TRBJ1-1; a possible D gene is TRBD1 (6 bases). The sequenced sample was blood. The TCR originated in a boy between 2 and 10 years old in good health. The DNA of the CDR3 is TGCGCCAGTCAGACAGGTTTGAACACTGAAGCTTTCTTT. Protein: CASQTGLNTEAFF.